This entry features one T cell receptor beta chain sequence. The antigen remains unidentified. The record originates from a study of T cell responses to AZD1222 COVID-19 vaccine. The study's findings and limits: In a largely white British group with more females than males, clonal diversity was possibly underestimated. The study reported that nearly half of spike-specific TCRs target unmutated variant regions. CD4 TCRs linked to vaccination spanned spike, dominating at 160-218 and 743-854. None of the repertoires were sampled until the peak T cell response had passed.

The CDR3 covers 13 residues. Germline V CDR1 and CDR2: LNHDA, SQIVND (reference sequence). The V gene lost 9 bases and the J gene lost 3 bases, with 14 bases spanning the gap. Assay used: immunoSEQ multiplex PCR; TCRdb lists only in-frame clones, some missing. The sample includes 120,000 to 150,000 clones, 88% seen only once; the top ten take around 16%. This receptor was obtained from an adult in good health. The material was peripheral blood, obtained on day 0 of AZD1222 vaccination. V gene TRBV19 combines with J gene TRBJ1-1; possibly TRBD1 for D (5 bases). The CDR3 region is CASRFFRDTEAFF. CDR3 in DNA: TGTGCCAGCCGTTTTTTCAGGGACACTGAAGCTTTCTTT.